The 6 T cell receptor beta chains in this list originate from one sample, sequenced in a study of T-cell memory formation after mild COVID-19. A single record per CDR3 protein comes from TCRdb applying MiXCR to the 5' RACE reads. The profile shows some 210,000 distinct CDR3 sequences, around 16% of them singletons. Sequences were obtained from PBMCs or a T cell subset sorted from them (not recorded which). The source is an adult woman who had mild COVID-19 (a few samples of this study predate the infection). Cell type and time point are not known.

The sample holds a few counts of this clonotype. This rearrangement joins TRBV7-2 to TRBJ2-3, with a possible D match to TRBD1 (5 bases). CDR1 is SGHTA and CDR2 is FQGNSA in the germline V gene. V lost 1 base, J lost 3 bases, and 11 bases lay in between. The length of the CDR3 is 15 residues. The CDR3 here is CASSLVGQGTDTQYF. The CDR3 nucleotides read TGTGCCAGCAGCTTAGTTGGCCAGGGAACAGATACGCAGTATTTT.

In its sample, this clonotype was seen many times. Written as DNA, the CDR3 is TGCAGCGTTGACGGGGGTGACACTGAAGCTTTCTTT. Its protein is CSVDGGDTEAFF. The chain couples TRBV29-1 to TRBJ1-1; maybe TRBD1 (5 bases). This CDR3 region has 12 residues. V dropped 3 bases and J dropped 3 bases, with 8 bases sitting between them. CDR1 SQVTM and CDR2 ANQGSEA come from the germline V gene.

A few counts support this clonotype. The chain uses TRBV6-2 or TRBV6-3 and TRBJ2-1; 15 nucleotides align to TRBD2. The CDR3 runs to 15 residues. V was clipped by 8 bases and J by 7 bases; unmatched bases: 6. CDR1 and CDR2 from the germline V gene are MNHEY and SVGEGT. In DNA form, the CDR3 reads TGTGCCAGCTGGACGGGGACTAGCGGGAGGAATGAGCAGTTCTTC. As protein: CASWTGTSGRNEQFF.

Only a few counts were recorded for this clonotype. The V call is TRBV12-3 or TRBV12-4, the J call TRBJ2-1; a possible D gene is TRBD1 (6 bases). The CDR3 is made up of 15 amino acids. V lost 3 bases and J lost 5, with 14 bases in between. CDR3 coding DNA: TGTGCCAGCAGTTTCGGGACATATCGGAACAATGAGCAGTTCTTC. This codes for CASSFGTYRNNEQFF.

The chain uses TRBV12-3 or TRBV12-4 and TRBJ2-7, with D hard to call. V was clipped by 6 bases and J by 6 bases, with 18 bases between them. This CDR3 contains 14 residues. Here the CDR3 DNA reads TGTGCCAGCAGCTACCGGACGGGTACCGGCGAGCAGTACTTC. It is translated as CASSYRTGTGEQYF.

Only a few counts were recorded for this clonotype. The J gene is TRBJ1-5, the V gene TRBV4-2; D is undetermined. The CDR3 totals 16 residues. Germline V gene sequence: CDR1 LGHNA, CDR2 YNFKEQ. Trimming removed 1 base at V and 0 bases at J, with 10 bases between. The CDR3 spells CASSQAFGDSNQPQHF. For the CDR3, the DNA is TGTGCCAGCAGCCAAGCATTTGGGGATAGCAATCAGCCCCAGCATTTT.